The 3 T cell receptor beta chains below were found in one sample sequenced in a study of blood T cell repertoires in COVID-19. Sequencing used immunoSEQ multiplex PCR; TCRdb keeps in-frame clones, though not all of them. This table holds approximately 250,000 clones, approximately 86% found once. The sample taken for sequencing was peripheral blood. Receptor source: a woman in her 70s with COVID-19, enrolled during active disease.

V gene TRBV7-2 combines with J gene TRBJ2-1; 12 positions match TRBD2. The CDR3 contains 16 residues. Germline CDR1 SGHTA, CDR2 FQGNSA. V lost 5 bases to trimming and J lost 2 bases; unmatched junction nucleotides: 4. CDR3 in DNA: TGTGCCAGCAGCACCCCTAGCGGGGGGGCCTACAATGAGCAGTTCTTC. The encoded protein is CASSTPSGGAYNEQFF.

The chain links TRBV29-1 to TRBJ2-7; 8 positions match TRBD1. From germline, CDR1 is SQVTM and CDR2 ANQGSEA. The CDR3 consists of 14 residues. Trimming cost V 2 bases and J 0 bases; bases outside gene matches: 3. CDR3 amino acids: CSVENRGSSYEQYF. The DNA for the CDR3 is TGCAGCGTTGAAAACAGGGGGAGCTCCTACGAGCAGTACTTC.

This chain links TRBV19 with TRBJ1-1; D unresolved. V was clipped by 3 bases and J by 0 bases, with 14 bases between them. Germline CDR1 and CDR2: LNHDA and SQIVND (reference sequence). The CDR3 has 16 residues. The CDR3 reads CASSIWPVLMNTEAFF. In DNA, the CDR3 is TGTGCCAGTAGTATTTGGCCAGTTCTGATGAACACTGAAGCTTTCTTT.